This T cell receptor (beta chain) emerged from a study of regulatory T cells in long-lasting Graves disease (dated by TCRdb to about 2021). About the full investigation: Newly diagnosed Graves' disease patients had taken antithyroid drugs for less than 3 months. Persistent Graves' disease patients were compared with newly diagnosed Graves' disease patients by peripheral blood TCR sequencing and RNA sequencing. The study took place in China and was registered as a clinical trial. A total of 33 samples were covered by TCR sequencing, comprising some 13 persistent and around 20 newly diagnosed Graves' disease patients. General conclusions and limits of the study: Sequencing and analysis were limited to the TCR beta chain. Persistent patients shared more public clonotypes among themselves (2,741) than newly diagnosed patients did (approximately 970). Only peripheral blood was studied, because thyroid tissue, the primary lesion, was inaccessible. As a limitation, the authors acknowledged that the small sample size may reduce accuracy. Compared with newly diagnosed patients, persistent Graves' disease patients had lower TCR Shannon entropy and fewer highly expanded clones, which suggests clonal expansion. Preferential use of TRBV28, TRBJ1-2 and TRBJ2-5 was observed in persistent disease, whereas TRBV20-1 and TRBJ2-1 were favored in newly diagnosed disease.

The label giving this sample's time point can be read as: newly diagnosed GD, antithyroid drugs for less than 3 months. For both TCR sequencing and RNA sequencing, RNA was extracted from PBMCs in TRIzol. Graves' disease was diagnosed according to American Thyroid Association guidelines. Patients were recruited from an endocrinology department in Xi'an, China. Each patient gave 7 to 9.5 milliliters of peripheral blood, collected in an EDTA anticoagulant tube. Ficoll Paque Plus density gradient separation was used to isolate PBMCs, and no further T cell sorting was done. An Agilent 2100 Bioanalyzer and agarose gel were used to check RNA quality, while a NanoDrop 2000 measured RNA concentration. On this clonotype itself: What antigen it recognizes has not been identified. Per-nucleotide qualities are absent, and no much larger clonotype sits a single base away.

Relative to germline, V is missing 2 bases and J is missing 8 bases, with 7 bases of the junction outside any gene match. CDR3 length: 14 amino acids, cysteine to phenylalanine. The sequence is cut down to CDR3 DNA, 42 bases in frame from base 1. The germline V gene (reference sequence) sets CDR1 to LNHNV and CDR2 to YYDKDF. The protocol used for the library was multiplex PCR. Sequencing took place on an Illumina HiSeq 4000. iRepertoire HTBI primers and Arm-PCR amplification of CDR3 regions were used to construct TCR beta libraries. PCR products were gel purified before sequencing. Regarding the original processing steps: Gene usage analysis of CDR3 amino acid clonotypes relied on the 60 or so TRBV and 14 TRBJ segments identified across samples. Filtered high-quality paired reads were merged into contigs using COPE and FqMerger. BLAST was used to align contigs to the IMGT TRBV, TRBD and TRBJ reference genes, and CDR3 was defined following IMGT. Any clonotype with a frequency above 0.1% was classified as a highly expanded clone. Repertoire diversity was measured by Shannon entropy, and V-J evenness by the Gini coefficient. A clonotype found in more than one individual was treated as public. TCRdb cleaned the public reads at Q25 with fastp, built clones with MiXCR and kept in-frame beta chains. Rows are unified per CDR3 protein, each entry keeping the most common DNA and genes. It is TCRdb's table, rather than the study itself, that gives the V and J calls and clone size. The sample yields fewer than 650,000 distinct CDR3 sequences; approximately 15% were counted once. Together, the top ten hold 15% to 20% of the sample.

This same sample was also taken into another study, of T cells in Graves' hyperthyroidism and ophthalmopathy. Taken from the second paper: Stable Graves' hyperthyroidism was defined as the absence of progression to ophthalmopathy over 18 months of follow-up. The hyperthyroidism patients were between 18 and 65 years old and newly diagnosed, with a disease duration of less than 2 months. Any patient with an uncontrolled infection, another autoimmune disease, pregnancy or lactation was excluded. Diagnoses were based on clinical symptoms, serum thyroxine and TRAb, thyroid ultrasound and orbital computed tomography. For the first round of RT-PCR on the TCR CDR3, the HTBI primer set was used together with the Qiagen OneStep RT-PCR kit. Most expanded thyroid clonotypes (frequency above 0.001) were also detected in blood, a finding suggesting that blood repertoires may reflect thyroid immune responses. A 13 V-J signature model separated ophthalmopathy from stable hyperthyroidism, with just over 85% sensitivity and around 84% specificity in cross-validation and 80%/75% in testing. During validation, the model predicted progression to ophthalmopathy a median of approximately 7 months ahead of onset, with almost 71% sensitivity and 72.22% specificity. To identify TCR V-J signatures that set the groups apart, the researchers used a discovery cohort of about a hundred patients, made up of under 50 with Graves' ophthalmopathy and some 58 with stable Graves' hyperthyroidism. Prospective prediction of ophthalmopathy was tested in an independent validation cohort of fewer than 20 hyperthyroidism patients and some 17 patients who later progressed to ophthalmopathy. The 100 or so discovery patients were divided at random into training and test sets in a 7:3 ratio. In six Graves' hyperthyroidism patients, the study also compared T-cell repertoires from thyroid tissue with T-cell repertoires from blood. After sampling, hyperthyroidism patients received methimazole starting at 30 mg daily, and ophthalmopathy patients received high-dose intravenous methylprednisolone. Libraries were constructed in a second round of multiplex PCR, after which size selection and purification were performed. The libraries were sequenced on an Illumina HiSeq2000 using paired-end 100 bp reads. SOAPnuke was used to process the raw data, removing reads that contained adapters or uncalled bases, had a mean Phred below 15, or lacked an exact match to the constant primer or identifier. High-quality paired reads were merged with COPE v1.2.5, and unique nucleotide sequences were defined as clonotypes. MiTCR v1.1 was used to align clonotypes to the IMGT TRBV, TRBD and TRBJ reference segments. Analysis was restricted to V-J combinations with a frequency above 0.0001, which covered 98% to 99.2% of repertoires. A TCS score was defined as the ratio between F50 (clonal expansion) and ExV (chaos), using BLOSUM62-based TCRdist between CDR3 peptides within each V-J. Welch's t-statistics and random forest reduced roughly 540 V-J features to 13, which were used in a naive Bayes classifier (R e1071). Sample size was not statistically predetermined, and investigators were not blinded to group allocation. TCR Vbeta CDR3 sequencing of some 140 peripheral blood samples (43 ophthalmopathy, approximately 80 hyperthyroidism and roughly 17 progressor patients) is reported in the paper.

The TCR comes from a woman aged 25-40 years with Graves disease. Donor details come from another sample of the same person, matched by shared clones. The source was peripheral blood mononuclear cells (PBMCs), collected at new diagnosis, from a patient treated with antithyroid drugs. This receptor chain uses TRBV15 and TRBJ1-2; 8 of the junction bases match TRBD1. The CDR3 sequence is CATSRTDRVEGYTF. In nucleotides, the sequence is TGTGCCACCAGCAGAACGGACAGGGTCGAAGGCTACACCTTC.